Shown below are 6 T cell receptor beta chains from a single sample sequenced in a study of OX40 agonist ivuxolimab in advanced cancers. The assay was immunoSEQ multiplex PCR, and TCRdb's table has in-frame clones only and misses some. Of 30,000 to 35,000 clones in the sample, roughly 90% are singletons; the top ten hold 33%. The sample here was CD4+ or CD8+ T cells sorted from blood, taken in a trial of the OX40 agonist ivuxolimab. These TCRs come from an adult with an advanced solid tumor such as melanoma, head and neck, liver or kidney cancer.

The chain has TRBV6-1 and TRBJ2-3; the D gene is possibly TRBD2 (5 bases). V lost 0 bases, J lost 0 bases, and 10 bases lay in between. The CDR3 runs to 16 residues. The germline V gene has CDR1 MNHNS and CDR2 SASEGT. The CDR3 bases are TGTGCCAGCAGTGAAGCGGAGGCGGTTAGCACAGATACGCAGTATTTT. It yields the protein CASSEAEAVSTDTQYF.

The chain links TRBV7-8 to TRBJ2-3; TRBD2 is a possible D gene (6 bases). Between the trimmed V and J ends, which lost 3 bases and 1 base, there was a span of 11 bases. Germline CDR1 is SGHVS and CDR2 is FQNEAQ. The CDR3 runs to 15 residues. Written as DNA, the CDR3 is TGTGCCAGCAGCTTTCGGAGGGATGGCACAGATACGCAGTATTTT. Its protein is CASSFRRDGTDTQYF.

This clone came up once. The V gene is TRBV5-1, the J gene TRBJ2-2; 7 nucleotides match TRBD1. In germline, CDR1 is SGHRS, CDR2 YFSETQ. The CDR3 is made up of 16 amino acids. Trimming cost V 4 bases and J 1 base; bases outside gene matches: 7. The CDR3 sequence: CASSLSQGRNTGELFF. The CDR3 DNA reads TGCGCCAGCAGCCTATCACAGGGGCGGAACACCGGGGAGCTGTTTTTT.

V gene TRBV27 combines with J gene TRBJ2-7; D might be TRBD1 (6 bases). This CDR3 is 15 amino acids long. V lost 0 bases and J 3 bases, leaving 12 bases between the germline ends. Per germline, CDR1 MNHEY and CDR2 SMNVEV (reference sequence). The CDR3 protein is CASSLSHRVFYEQYF. The CDR3, as DNA: TGTGCCAGCAGTTTATCCCACAGGGTCTTCTACGAGCAGTACTTC.

This clone has only one observation. The J gene is TRBJ2-7, the V gene TRBV6-1, with 11 positions matching TRBD2. Looked up from germline, CDR1 is MNHNS and CDR2 is SASEGT. The CDR3 totals 17 residues. With V trimmed by 0 bases and J by 0 bases, 4 bases remained unmatched. CDR3 amino acids: CASSEAILAGDSYEQYF. CDR3 DNA sequence: TGTGCCAGCAGTGAAGCCATACTAGCGGGAGACTCCTACGAGCAGTACTTC.

The chain recombines TRBV9 with TRBJ2-7; D remains unclear. Germline CDR1 reads SGDLS; CDR2 reads YYNGEE. CDR3 length equals 15 residues. V was pared by 4 bases and J by 2 bases, with 16 bases between. The CDR3 nucleotides are TGTGCCAGCAGCCCCTCACCCGACATTACCTACGAGCAGTACTTC. Residues: CASSPSPDITYEQYF.